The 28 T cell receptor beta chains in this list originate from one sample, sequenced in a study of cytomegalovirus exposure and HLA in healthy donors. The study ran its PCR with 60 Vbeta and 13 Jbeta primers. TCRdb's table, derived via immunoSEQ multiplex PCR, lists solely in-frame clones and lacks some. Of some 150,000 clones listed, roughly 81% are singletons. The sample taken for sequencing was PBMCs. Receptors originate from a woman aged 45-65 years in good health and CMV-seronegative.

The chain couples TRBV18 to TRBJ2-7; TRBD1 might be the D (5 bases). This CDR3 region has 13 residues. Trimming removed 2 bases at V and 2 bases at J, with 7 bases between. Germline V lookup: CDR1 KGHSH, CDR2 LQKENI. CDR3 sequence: CASSPDSTYEQYF. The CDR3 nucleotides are TGTGCCAGCTCACCAGACAGTACCTACGAGCAGTACTTC.

The CDR3, as DNA: TGTGCCAGCAGCTCCCGTGCAGGGGTAACTGAAGCTTTCTTT. Residues: CASSSRAGVTEAFF. V gene TRBV7-9 combines with J gene TRBJ1-1, with a possible D match to TRBD1 (6 bases). Germline V CDR1 and CDR2: SEHNR, FQNEAQ (reference sequence). The germline V and J ends were trimmed by 4 bases and 5 bases, with 14 bases remaining between them. This CDR3 comprises 14 residues. Together with reference TRBV7-9 and TRBJ1-1, the CDR3 gives the full variable domain: DTGVSQNPRHKITKRGQNVTFRCDPISEHNRLYWYRQTLGQGPEFLTYFQNEAQLEKSRLLSDRFSAERPKGSFSTLEIQRTEQGDSAMYLCASSSRAGVTEAFFGQGTRLTVV.

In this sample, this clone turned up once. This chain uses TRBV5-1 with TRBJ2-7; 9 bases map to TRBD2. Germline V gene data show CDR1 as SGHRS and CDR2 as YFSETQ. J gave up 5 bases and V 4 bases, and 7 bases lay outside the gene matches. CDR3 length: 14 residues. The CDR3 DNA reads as TGCGCCAGCAGCGCCGGACTAGCGTCACACGAGCAGTACTTC. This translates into CASSAGLASHEQYF.

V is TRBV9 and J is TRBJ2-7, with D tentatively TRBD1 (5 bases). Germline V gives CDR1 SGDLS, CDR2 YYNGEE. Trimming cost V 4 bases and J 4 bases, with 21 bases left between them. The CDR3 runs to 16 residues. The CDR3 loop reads CASSRCLGASLYEQYF. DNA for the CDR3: TGTGCCAGCAGCAGATGCCTTGGGGCTAGTTTGTACGAGCAGTACTTC.

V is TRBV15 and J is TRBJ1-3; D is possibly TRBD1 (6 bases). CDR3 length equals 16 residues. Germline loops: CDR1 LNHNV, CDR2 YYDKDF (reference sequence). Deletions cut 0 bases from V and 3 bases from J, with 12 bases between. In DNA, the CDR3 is TGTGCCACCAGCAGAGATGGGGCAGGGGTTGGAAACACCATATATTTT. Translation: CATSRDGAGVGNTIYF. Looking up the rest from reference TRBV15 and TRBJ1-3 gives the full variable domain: DAMVIQNPRYQVTQFGKPVTLSCSQTLNHNVMYWYQQKSSQAPKLLFHYYDKDFNNEADTPDNFQSRRPNTSFCFLDIRSPGLGDTAMYLCATSRDGAGVGNTIYFGEGSWLTVV.

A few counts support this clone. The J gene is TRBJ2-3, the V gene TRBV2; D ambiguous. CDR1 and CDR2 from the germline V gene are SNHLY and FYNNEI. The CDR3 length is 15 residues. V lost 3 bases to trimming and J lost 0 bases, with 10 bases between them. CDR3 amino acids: CASSEGLPSTDTQYF. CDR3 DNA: TGTGCCAGCAGTGAGGGCCTACCGAGCACAGATACGCAGTATTTT.

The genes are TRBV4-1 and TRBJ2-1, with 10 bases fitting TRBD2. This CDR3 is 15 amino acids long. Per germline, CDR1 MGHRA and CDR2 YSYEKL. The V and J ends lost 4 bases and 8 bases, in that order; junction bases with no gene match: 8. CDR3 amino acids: CASSPRAGGGYEQFF. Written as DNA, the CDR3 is TGCGCCAGCAGCCCTCGAGCGGGAGGGGGGTATGAGCAGTTCTTC.

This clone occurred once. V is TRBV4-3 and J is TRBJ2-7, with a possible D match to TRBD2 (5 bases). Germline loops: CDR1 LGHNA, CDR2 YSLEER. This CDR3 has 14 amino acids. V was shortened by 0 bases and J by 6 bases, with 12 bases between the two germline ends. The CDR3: CASSQDLEGSEQYF. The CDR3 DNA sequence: TGCGCCAGCAGCCAAGATCTAGAGGGAAGCGAGCAGTACTTC.

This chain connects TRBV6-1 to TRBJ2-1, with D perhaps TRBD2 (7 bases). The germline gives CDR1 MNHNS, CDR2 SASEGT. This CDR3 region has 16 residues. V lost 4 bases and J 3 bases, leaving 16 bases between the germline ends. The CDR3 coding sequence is TGTGCCAGCAGTGTTTGGGGGGGGCTAGACTACAATGAGCAGTTCTTC. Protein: CASSVWGGLDYNEQFF.

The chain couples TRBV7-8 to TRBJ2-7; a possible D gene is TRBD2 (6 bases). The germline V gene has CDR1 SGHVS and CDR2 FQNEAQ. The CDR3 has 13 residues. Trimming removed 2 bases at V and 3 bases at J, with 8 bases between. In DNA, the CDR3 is TGTGCCAGCAGCTTATCGGGAGACTACGAGCAGTACTTC. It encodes CASSLSGDYEQYF.

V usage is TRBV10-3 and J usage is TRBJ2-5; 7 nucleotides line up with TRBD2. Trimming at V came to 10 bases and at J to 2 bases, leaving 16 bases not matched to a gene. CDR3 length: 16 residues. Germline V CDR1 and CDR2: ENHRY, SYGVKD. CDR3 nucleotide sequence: TGTGCCACCTCTCCCGGGGTAGCGGGTGTGCAAGAGACCCAGTACTTC. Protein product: CATSPGVAGVQETQYF.

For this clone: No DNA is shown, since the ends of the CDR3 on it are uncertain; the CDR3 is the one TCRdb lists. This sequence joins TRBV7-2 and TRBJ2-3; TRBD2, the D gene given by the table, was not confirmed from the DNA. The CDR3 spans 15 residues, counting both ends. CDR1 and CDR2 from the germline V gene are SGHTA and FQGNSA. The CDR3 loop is CASSPVSGRGIRSIF.

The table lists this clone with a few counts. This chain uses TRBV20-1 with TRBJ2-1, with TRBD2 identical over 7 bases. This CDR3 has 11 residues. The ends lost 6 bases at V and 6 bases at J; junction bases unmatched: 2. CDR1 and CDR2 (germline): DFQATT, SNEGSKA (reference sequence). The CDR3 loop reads CSAVAGNEQFF. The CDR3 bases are TGCAGTGCAGTAGCGGGCAATGAGCAGTTCTTC.

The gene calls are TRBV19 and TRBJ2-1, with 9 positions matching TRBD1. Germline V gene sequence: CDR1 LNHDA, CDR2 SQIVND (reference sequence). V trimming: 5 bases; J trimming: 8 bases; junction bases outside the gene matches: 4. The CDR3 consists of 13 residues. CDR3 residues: CASSRRDRDEQFF. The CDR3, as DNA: TGTGCCAGTAGTCGCCGGGACAGGGATGAGCAGTTCTTC.

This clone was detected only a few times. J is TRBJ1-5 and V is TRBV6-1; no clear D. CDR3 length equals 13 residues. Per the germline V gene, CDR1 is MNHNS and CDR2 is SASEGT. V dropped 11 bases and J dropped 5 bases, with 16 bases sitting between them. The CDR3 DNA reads TGTGCCGCGGCAGGAGGGCCGGATCAGCCCCAGCATTTT. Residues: CAAAGGPDQPQHF.

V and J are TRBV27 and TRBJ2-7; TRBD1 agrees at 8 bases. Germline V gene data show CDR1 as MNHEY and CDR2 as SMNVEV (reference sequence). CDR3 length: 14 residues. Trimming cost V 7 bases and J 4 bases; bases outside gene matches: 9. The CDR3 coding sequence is TGTGCCAGCACCCCCTCGCAGGGGGCGTACGAGCAGTACTTC. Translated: CASTPSQGAYEQYF.

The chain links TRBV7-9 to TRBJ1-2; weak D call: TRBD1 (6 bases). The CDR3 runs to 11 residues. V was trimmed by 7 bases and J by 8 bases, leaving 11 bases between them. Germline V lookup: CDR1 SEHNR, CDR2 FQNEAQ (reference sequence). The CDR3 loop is CASTFRGGYTF. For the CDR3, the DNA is TGTGCCAGCACCTTCAGGGGAGGCTACACCTTC.

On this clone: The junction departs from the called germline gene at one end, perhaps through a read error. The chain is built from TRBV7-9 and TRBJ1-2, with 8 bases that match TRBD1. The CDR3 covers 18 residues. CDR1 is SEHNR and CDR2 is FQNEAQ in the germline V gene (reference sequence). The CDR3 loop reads CSSSLLGPTGGARNGYTF. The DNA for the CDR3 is TGTTCCAGCAGCCTCTTGGGGCCCACAGGGGGGGCGCGTAATGGCTACACCTTC.

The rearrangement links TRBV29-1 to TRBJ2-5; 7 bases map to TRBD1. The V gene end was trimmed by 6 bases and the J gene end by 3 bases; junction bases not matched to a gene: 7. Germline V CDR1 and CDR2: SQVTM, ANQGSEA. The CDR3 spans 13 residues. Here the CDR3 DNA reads TGCAGCGTAGAGACCGGGACAGAAGAGACCCAGTACTTC. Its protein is CSVETGTEETQYF.

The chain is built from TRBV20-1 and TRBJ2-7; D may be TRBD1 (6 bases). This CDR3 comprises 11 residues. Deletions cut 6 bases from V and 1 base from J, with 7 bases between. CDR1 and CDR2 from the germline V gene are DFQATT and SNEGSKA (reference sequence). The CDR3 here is CSAQGSYEQYF. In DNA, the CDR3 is TGCAGTGCACAGGGTTCCTACGAGCAGTACTTC.

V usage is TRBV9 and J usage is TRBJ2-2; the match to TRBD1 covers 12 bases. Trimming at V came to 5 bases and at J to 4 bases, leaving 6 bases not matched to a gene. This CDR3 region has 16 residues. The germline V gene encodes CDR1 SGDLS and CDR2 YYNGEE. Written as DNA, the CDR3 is TGTGCCAGCAGTGCCGGGACAGGGGGCCTCACCGGGGAGCTGTTTTTT. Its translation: CASSAGTGGLTGELFF.

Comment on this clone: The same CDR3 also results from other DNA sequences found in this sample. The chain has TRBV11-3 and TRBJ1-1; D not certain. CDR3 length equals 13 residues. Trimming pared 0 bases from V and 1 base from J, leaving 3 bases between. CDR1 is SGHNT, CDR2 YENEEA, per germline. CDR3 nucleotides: TGTGCCAGCAGCTTAGACAGGAACACTGAAGCTTTCTTT. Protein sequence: CASSLDRNTEAFF.

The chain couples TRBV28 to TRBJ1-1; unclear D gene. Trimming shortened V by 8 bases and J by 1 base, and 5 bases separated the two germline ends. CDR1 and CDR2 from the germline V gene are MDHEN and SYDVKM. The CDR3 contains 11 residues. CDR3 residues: CASVQNTEAFF. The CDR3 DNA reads TGTGCCAGCGTACAGAACACTGAAGCTTTCTTT.

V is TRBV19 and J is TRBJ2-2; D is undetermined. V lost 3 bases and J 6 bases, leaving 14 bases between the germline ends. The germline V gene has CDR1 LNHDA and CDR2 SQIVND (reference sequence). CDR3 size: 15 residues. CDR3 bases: TGTGCCAGTAGTATTATTGCCGCGCCGGCCGGGGAGCTGTTTTTT. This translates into CASSIIAAPAGELFF.

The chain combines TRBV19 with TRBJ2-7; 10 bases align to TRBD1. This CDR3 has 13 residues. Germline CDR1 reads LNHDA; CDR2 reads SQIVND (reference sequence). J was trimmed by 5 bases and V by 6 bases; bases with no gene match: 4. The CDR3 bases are TGTGCCAGTAGAAGACAGGGGGCTGACGAGCAGTACTTC. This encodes CASRRQGADEQYF.

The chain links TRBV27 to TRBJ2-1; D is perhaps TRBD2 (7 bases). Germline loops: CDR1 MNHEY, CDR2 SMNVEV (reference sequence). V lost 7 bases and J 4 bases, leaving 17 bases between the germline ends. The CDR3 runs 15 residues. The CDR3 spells CASIPRGRGYNEQFF. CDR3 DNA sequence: TGTGCCAGCATTCCTCGGGGGCGGGGGTACAATGAGCAGTTCTTC.

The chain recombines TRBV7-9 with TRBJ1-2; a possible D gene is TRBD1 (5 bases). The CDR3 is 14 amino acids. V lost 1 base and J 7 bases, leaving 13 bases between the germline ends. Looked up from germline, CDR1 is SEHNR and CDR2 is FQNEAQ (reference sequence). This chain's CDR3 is CASSLGTTHGGYTF. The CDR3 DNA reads TGTGCCAGCAGCTTAGGGACAACCCACGGTGGCTACACCTTC. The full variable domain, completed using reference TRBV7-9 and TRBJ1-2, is DTGVSQNPRHKITKRGQNVTFRCDPISEHNRLYWYRQTLGQGPEFLTYFQNEAQLEKSRLLSDRFSAERPKGSFSTLEIQRTEQGDSAMYLCASSLGTTHGGYTFGSGTRLTVV.

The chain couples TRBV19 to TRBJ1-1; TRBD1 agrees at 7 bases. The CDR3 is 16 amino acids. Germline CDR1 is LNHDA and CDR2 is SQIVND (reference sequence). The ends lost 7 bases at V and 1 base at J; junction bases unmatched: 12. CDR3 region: CASTPSLDRPNTEAFF. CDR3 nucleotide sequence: TGTGCCAGTACCCCATCATTGGACAGGCCGAACACTGAAGCTTTCTTT.